This T cell receptor (beta chain) originates from a study of sequential checkpoint blockade in melanoma. Study-wide background: TCRβ was sequenced from DNA of 91 pretreatment tumors.

The protocol was immunoSEQ multiplex PCR, while the TCRdb copy is restricted to in-frame clones and leaves out a portion. In the table there are some 22,000 clones, roughly 30% of which are singletons. The treatment is: randomized to nivolumab then ipilimumab (arm A) or the reverse (arm B). The V gene end was trimmed by 1 base and the J gene end by 8 bases; junction bases not matched to a gene: 3. This CDR3 contains 15 residues. Germline V gives CDR1 KGHSH, CDR2 LQKENI. This specimen was tumor tissue (inferred from file names), taken from a patient given nivolumab and ipilimumab in sequence. The chain has TRBV18 and TRBJ1-6; 9 nucleotides align to TRBD1. The TCR sequence derives from a human donor with melanoma. The CDR3 region has the DNA TGTGCCAGCTCACCACGACAGGGGGTAGATTCACCCCTCCACTTT. Translated, it gives CASSPRQGVDSPLHF.